This entry lists 12 T cell receptor beta chains sequenced from one sample in a study of tissue T cells after allogeneic stem cell transplantation. Using immunoSEQ multiplex PCR, the repertoire was profiled, and TCRdb retains in-frame clones only, with some absent. The data contain 15,000 to 20,000 clones, about 70% of them seen just once; the ten biggest clones take up 0.85% to 0.95%. Material for sequencing was spleen. The receptors shown here come from a female BALB/c mouse in good health. The strain's MHC type: H2-d.

About this clone itself: These gene names are mouse names. The CDR3 end lies 1 residue beyond the end of the read and is filled in from the germline J gene. The genes are TRBV19 and TRBJ2-3; 10 bases are a match to TRBD2. The trim removed 7 bases at V and 0 bases at J, leaving 8 bases unmatched. This CDR3 is built from 16 residues. Germline lookup yields CDR1 FNHDT and CDR2 SITEND (reference sequence). CDR3 in amino acids: CASRPGTGVSAETLYF. CDR3 DNA (partial): TGTGCCAGCCGCCCGGGGACTGGGGTTAGTGCAGAAACGCTGTAT.

Note on this clone: Gene names denote mouse genes. Read coverage stops 1 residue before the CDR3 terminus; the germline J gene supplies the remainder. V usage is TRBV20 and J usage is TRBJ2-7, with 10 bases fitting TRBD1. Germline V gives CDR1 GFQATS, CDR2 STVNSAI. The CDR3 consists of 14 residues. V gave up 0 bases and J gave up 3 bases; unmatched junction bases: 2. Partial CDR3 DNA: TGTGGTGCTAGGGAGACAGGGGGCAGCTATGAACAGTAC. This encodes CGARETGGSYEQY. The full CDR3 reads CGARETGGSYEQYF.

With respect to this clone: Germline and genes: mouse. The CDR3 is cut off 1 residue early in the read; its end comes from the germline J gene. V is TRBV5 and J is TRBJ2-5, with TRBD2 identical over 8 bases. CDR3 size: 14 residues. The germline V gene encodes CDR1 LGHNA and CDR2 YNLKQL (reference sequence). V lost 4 bases to trimming and J lost 2 bases; unmatched junction nucleotides: 2. The sequenced part of the CDR3 DNA is TGTGCCAGCAGCCCCTGGGGGGCCCAAGACACCCAGTAC. Residues: CASSPWGAQDTQY. The CDR3 as a whole reads CASSPWGAQDTQYF.

A remark on this clone: Germline and genes: mouse. The read is 1 residue too short to cover the CDR3 end, so that end is filled in from the germline J gene. The gene calls are TRBV5 and TRBJ1-5; D unclear. The CDR3 is 13 amino acids. Trimming shortened V by 1 base and J by 6 bases, and 7 bases separated the two germline ends. Germline CDR1 is LGHNA and CDR2 is YNLKQL (reference sequence). Partial CDR3 DNA: TGTGCCAGCAGCCAAGTAATGGGCCAGGCTCCGCTT. Its protein is CASSQVMGQAPL. The whole CDR3 sequence is CASSQVMGQAPLF.

On this clone: Germline and genes here are mouse. The CDR3 is cut off 1 residue early in the read; its end comes from the germline J gene. The gene calls are TRBV5 and TRBJ2-1; 9 bases agree with TRBD2. Per the germline V gene, CDR1 is LGHNA and CDR2 is YNLKQL (reference sequence). V was pared by 0 bases and J by 7 bases, with 7 bases of the junction left unmatched. This CDR3 has 16 amino acids. CDR3 sequence: CASSQEVGGRRAEQFF. The CDR3 DNA, read in part, is TGTGCCAGCAGCCAAGAAGTGGGGGGGCGCCGGGCTGAGCAGTTC.

Comments on this clone: The gene symbols are mouse symbols. The read is 1 residue too short to cover the CDR3 end, so that end is filled in from the germline J gene. This chain connects TRBV3 to TRBJ1-5; 7 bases are a match to TRBD1. CDR3 length: 16 amino acids. Looked up from germline, CDR1 is SNHLY and CDR2 is FYNGKV (reference sequence). V shed 1 base and J 1 base; nucleotides not matched to a gene: 4. The CDR3 DNA, read in part, is TGTGCCAGCAGCTTAGGCAGGGGGGCGAACAACCAGGCTCCGCTT. Amino acid sequence: CASSLGRGANNQAPL. The whole CDR3 region reads CASSLGRGANNQAPLF. The full variable domain, in which reference TRBV3 and TRBJ1-5 provide the parts outside the CDR3, is GPKVLQIPSHQIIDMGQMVTLNCDPVSNHLYFYWYKQILGQQMEFLVNFYNGKVMEKSKLFKDQFSVERPDGSYFTLKIQPTALEDSAVYFCASSLGRGANNQAPLFGEGTRLSVL.

Comment on this clone: Germline and genes: mouse. The read gets to within 1 residue of the CDR3 end, and the germline J gene fills in the rest. The J gene is TRBJ2-5, the V gene TRBV31, with 11 bases lining up with TRBD2. The CDR3 is 14 amino acids. CDR1 and CDR2 from the germline V gene are GKSSPN and SITVG. Trimming removed 1 base from V and 6 bases from J; junction bases left unmatched: 3. CDR3 protein: CAWSPRDWGDTQYF. Incomplete CDR3 DNA: TGTGCCTGGAGTCCCCGGGACTGGGGGGACACCCAGTAC.

This clone was observed a handful of times. Each gene name is a mouse one. The read ends 1 residue shy of where the CDR3 ends; the end is completed using the germline J gene. The V call is TRBV19, the J call TRBJ2-1; D possibly corresponds to TRBD2 (5 bases). The germline V gene encodes CDR1 FNHDT and CDR2 SITEND (reference sequence). The CDR3 consists of 15 residues. V lost 1 base and J 1 base, leaving 9 bases between the germline ends. Incomplete CDR3 DNA: TGTGCCAGCAGTATAAGGCTGGGAAACTATGCTGAGCAGTTC. It translates to CASSIRLGNYAEQF. The complete CDR3 protein is CASSIRLGNYAEQFF.

As to this clone: Gene names denote mouse genes. The DNA ends 1 residue before the CDR3 does, and the rest of the CDR3 is filled in from the germline J gene. V and J are TRBV31 and TRBJ2-2; D is unresolved. The CDR3 is made up of 14 amino acids. V was clipped by 0 bases and J by 1 base, with 6 bases between them. The germline V gene has CDR1 GKSSPN and CDR2 SITVG. Incomplete CDR3 DNA: TGTGCCTGGAGTCTAGACAAAAACACCGGGCAGCTCTAC. Protein sequence: CAWSLDKNTGQLY. The whole CDR3 sequence reads CAWSLDKNTGQLYF. The full variable domain, completed using reference TRBV31 and TRBJ2-2, is AQTIHQWPVAEIKAVGSPLSLGCTIKGKSSPNLYWYWQATGGTLQQLFYSITVGQVESVVQLNLSASRPKDDQFILSTEKLLLSHSGFYLCAWSLDKNTGQLYFGEGSKLTVL.

Regarding this clone: The genes and germline here are from mouse. The CDR3 end is not reached by the read, which stops 1 residue before it; the germline J gene fills it in. The V and J genes are TRBV13-1 and TRBJ1-1; unclear D gene. The CDR3 loop spans 12 amino acids. Per the germline V gene, CDR1 is NSHNY and CDR2 is SYGAGN. Trimming stripped 1 base from V and 0 bases from J, with 1 base between. CDR3 DNA (partial): TGTGCCAGCAGTGATCAGAACACAGAAGTCTTC. It translates to CASSDQNTEVF. The whole CDR3 sequence is CASSDQNTEVFF.

In this sample, this clone turned up a few times. Mouse gene names and germline throughout. The observed sequence ends 1 residue before the CDR3 terminus, with the missing tail filled in from the germline J gene. The chain combines TRBV19 with TRBJ1-2, with D perhaps TRBD1 (6 bases). V was pared by 4 bases and J by 0 bases, with 10 bases between. The CDR3 totals 14 residues. From germline, CDR1 is FNHDT and CDR2 SITEND (reference sequence). CDR3 amino acids: CASSRDTANSDYTF. CDR3 bases read: TGTGCCAGCAGTCGGGACACTGCAAACTCCGACTACACC.

Turning to this clone: Gene names and germline refer to mouse. Read data end 1 residue before the CDR3 end; the end is taken from the germline J gene. The rearrangement links TRBV20 to TRBJ1-2; D unresolved. The V gene lost 0 bases and the J gene lost 0 bases, with 5 bases spanning the gap. The CDR3 extends over 13 amino acids. Germline V gene data show CDR1 as GFQATS and CDR2 as STVNSAI. The CDR3 sequence is CGARDGANSDYTF. The DNA read from the CDR3 is TGTGGTGCTAGGGATGGGGCAAACTCCGACTACACC. The whole variable domain, remainder taken from reference TRBV20 and TRBJ1-2, is GALVYQYPRRTICKSGTSMRMECQAVGFQATSVAWYRQSPQKTFELIALSTVNSAIKYEQNFTQEKFPISHPNLSFSSMTVLNAYLEDRGLYLCGARDGANSDYTFGSGTRLLVI.